The 21 T cell receptor beta chains presented below share a single source sample, sequenced in a study of T cell responses to AZD1222 COVID-19 vaccine. The table came from immunoSEQ multiplex PCR; TCRdb's copy has only in-frame clones and leaves some out. The sample has 150,000 to 200,000 clones, 90% to 95% seen once. The sample in question was peripheral blood, obtained on day 0 of AZD1222 vaccination. All receptors come from an adult in good health.

The chain links TRBV5-5 to TRBJ1-2; TRBD1 matches 7 bases. The CDR3 has 15 residues. Trimming cost V 2 bases and J 2 bases; bases outside gene matches: 6. Germline V gene lookup returns CDR1 SGHKS and CDR2 YYEKEE (reference sequence). The CDR3, as DNA: TGTGCCAGCAGCTTACAGGGGATAGCGAACTATGGCTACACCTTC. It encodes CASSLQGIANYGYTF. The variable domain in full, with the rest retrieved from reference TRBV5-5 and TRBJ1-2, is DAGVTQSPTHLIKTRGQQVTLRCSPISGHKSVSWYQQVLGQGPQFIFQYYEKEERGRGNFPDRFSARQFPNYSSELNVNALLLGDSALYLCASSLQGIANYGYTFGSGTRLTVV.

This clone came up once. V is TRBV27 and J is TRBJ2-2, with 8 bases matching TRBD1. CDR3 length: 17 amino acids. Looked up from germline, CDR1 is MNHEY and CDR2 is SMNVEV (reference sequence). J gave up 1 base and V 2 bases, and 6 bases lay outside the gene matches. In nucleotides, the CDR3 is TGTGCCAGCAGTTTAAGACAGGGGACCGGGAACACCGGGGAGCTGTTTTTT. This codes for CASSLRQGTGNTGELFF.

The chain is built from TRBV19 and TRBJ1-1; no reliable D call. The CDR3 has 14 residues. Germline V CDR1 and CDR2: LNHDA, SQIVND (reference sequence). V dropped 5 bases and J dropped 4 bases, with 14 bases sitting between them. CDR3 coding DNA: TGTGCCAGTAGTGGAAGGGTGGGAGGCACTGAAGCTTTCTTT. Protein: CASSGRVGGTEAFF.

The chain couples TRBV12-3 or TRBV12-4 to TRBJ1-1, with D possibly TRBD1 on 5 matching bases. V dropped 6 bases and J dropped 2 bases, with 10 bases sitting between them. This CDR3 is 13 amino acids long. The CDR3 nucleotides read TGTGCCAGCAGCGTGACAGTAAACACTGAAGCTTTCTTT. Translated, it gives CASSVTVNTEAFF.

J is TRBJ1-2 and V is TRBV24-1; D unclear. The CDR3 contains 13 residues. V dropped 3 bases and J dropped 5 bases, with 9 bases sitting between them. From germline, CDR1 is KGHDR and CDR2 SFDVKD. The CDR3 spells CATSDGPGYGYTF. CDR3 coding DNA: TGTGCCACCAGTGATGGGCCGGGGTATGGCTACACCTTC.

Note on this clone: Germline is not matched at one junction end, which may reflect a read error. DNA of the CDR3: TGTGCCAGCAGCCACGGACGACAGGCCCCAATATTC. Its translation is CASSHGRQAPIF. The chain has TRBV3-1 (or the pseudogene TRBV3-2) and TRBJ2-7; D might be TRBD1 (6 bases). CDR1 and CDR2 from the germline V gene are LGHDT and YNNKEL (reference sequence). CDR3 length equals 12 residues.

The chain couples TRBV21-1 to TRBJ1-1; the table's D call TRBD1 went unverified against the DNA. TRBV21-1 corresponds to a pseudogene. CDR3 length: 18 amino acids. In DNA form, the CDR3 reads TGTGCCAGCAGCACCAACCGGGACAGGGGCCGGGGAAACACTGAAGCTTTCTTT. Its translation is CASSTNRDRGRGNTEAFF.

CDR3 in DNA: TGTGCCAGCAGTGGACCGGCCTATAGCGGGAGAATAGAGACCCAGTACTTC. The encoded protein is CASSGPAYSGRIETQYF. This chain uses TRBV6-1 with TRBJ2-5; 9 positions agree with TRBD2. The CDR3 loop spans 17 amino acids. After removal of 4 bases from V and 4 bases from J, the junction contained 13 bases not matched to a gene. CDR1 and CDR2 (germline): MNHNS, SASEGT.

The chain uses TRBV2 and TRBJ1-2, with D perhaps matching TRBD1 (6 bases). Germline CDR1 and CDR2: SNHLY and FYNNEI. V was pared by 1 base and J by 5 bases, with 14 bases between. CDR3 length: 15 residues. CDR3 sequence: CASSEDGQGRYGYTF. CDR3 sequence (DNA): TGTGCCAGCAGTGAAGACGGGCAGGGGAGGTATGGCTACACCTTC.

The gene calls are TRBV30 and TRBJ1-6; D is undetermined. The CDR3 consists of 13 residues. V was shortened by 1 base and J by 10 bases, with 11 bases between the two germline ends. CDR1 is GTSNPN, CDR2 SVGIG, per germline (reference sequence). The chain's CDR3 is CAWSDSFDSPLHF. CDR3 nucleotide sequence: TGTGCCTGGAGTGATTCCTTCGACTCACCCCTCCACTTT. The whole variable domain, filled in from reference TRBV30 and TRBJ1-6, reads SQTIHQWPATLVQPVGSPLSLECTVEGTSNPNLYWYRQAAGRGLQLLFYSVGIGQISSEVPQNLSASRPQDRQFILSSKKLLLSDSGFYLCAWSDSFDSPLHFGNGTRLTVT.

The V call is TRBV5-6, the J call TRBJ2-7, with 8 bases fitting TRBD2. Per germline, CDR1 SGHDT and CDR2 YYEEEE. The CDR3 covers 14 residues. Trimming cost V 4 bases and J 2 bases; bases outside gene matches: 5. The CDR3 coding sequence is TGTGCCAGCAGCCGACGGGGGGGAACCTACGAGCAGTACTTC. Its translation is CASSRRGGTYEQYF.

The chain is built from TRBV30 and TRBJ2-1; D might be TRBD2 (5 bases). V was trimmed by 2 bases and J by 5 bases, leaving 13 bases between them. The CDR3 is made up of 14 amino acids. CDR1 and CDR2 (germline): GTSNPN, SVGIG (reference sequence). The CDR3, as DNA: TGTGCCTGGAGTAGGTGGGAGCGGCACAATGAGCAGTTCTTC. It encodes CAWSRWERHNEQFF.

The chain has TRBV10-3 and TRBJ2-3; perhaps TRBD2 as D (6 bases). V lost 4 bases, J lost 2 bases, and 10 bases lay in between. The germline CDR1 and CDR2 sequences are ENHRY and SYGVKD. The CDR3 runs to 14 residues. CDR3 residues: CAISGGGNTDTQYF. The DNA for the CDR3 is TGTGCCATCAGTGGAGGCGGGAACACAGATACGCAGTATTTT.

The chain recombines TRBV5-8 with TRBJ1-5, with D unclear. Per the germline V gene, CDR1 is SGHTS and CDR2 is YDEGEE. CDR3 length: 12 amino acids. V was cut by 0 bases and J by 5 bases, with 3 bases left in between. The CDR3 loop is CASSLDYQPQHF. DNA of the CDR3: TGTGCCAGCAGCTTGGACTATCAGCCCCAGCATTTT.

This clone was detected only a few times. This sequence joins TRBV20-1 and TRBJ2-1; D is perhaps TRBD1 (5 bases). Germline V lookup: CDR1 DFQATT, CDR2 SNEGSKA (reference sequence). The ends were cut back, 4 bases at V and 6 bases at J, with 7 bases in the middle. The CDR3 extends over 11 amino acids. The CDR3 is CSAIGANEQFF. The CDR3 DNA is TGCAGTGCTATAGGGGCCAATGAGCAGTTCTTC.

The rearrangement links TRBV25-1 to TRBJ1-1; possibly TRBD1 for D (6 bases). CDR1 and CDR2 (germline): MGHDK, SYGVNS. Trimming removed 7 bases from V and 1 base from J, with 10 bases in between. The CDR3 totals 13 residues. This CDR3 reads CASTLTGNTEAFF. The CDR3 nucleotides read TGTGCCAGCACCCTGACAGGGAACACTGAAGCTTTCTTT.

This chain links TRBV5-4 with TRBJ1-3; 8 nucleotides agree with TRBD1. J gave up 0 bases and V 3 bases, and 11 bases lay outside the gene matches. The CDR3 is 18 amino acids. Germline V gene data show CDR1 as SGHNT and CDR2 as YYREEE (reference sequence). The CDR3 region has the DNA TGTGCCAGCAGCTCAGGGGGCCAGGGAGGGCACTCTGGAAACACCATATATTTT. Protein product: CASSSGGQGGHSGNTIYF.

In this sample, this clone turned up a few times. The V gene is TRBV7-3, the J gene TRBJ1-2, with D hard to call. Per germline, CDR1 SGHTA and CDR2 FQGTGA. The CDR3 is 13 amino acids. Deletions cut 3 bases from V and 8 bases from J, with 13 bases between. The CDR3 loop is CASSFHSGEGYTF. The CDR3 DNA reads as TGTGCCAGCAGCTTCCATAGCGGGGAGGGCTACACCTTC.

This sequence joins TRBV9 and TRBJ1-6, with 7 bases identical to TRBD1. The CDR3 extends over 19 amino acids. CDR1 and CDR2 from the germline V gene are SGDLS and YYNGEE. The J segment lost 0 bases and the V segment lost 4 bases, leaving 13 bases of the junction unmatched. The CDR3 is CASSLSGTAKSSYNSPLHF. In DNA form, the CDR3 reads TGTGCCAGCAGCCTTTCCGGGACAGCCAAAAGCTCCTATAATTCACCCCTCCACTTT.

The rearrangement uses TRBV7-2 and TRBJ1-3; D is possibly TRBD1 (5 bases). Trimming took 1 base from V and 4 from J, leaving 17 bases between them. This CDR3 spans 17 amino acids. The germline V gene encodes CDR1 SGHTA and CDR2 FQGNSA. CDR3 bases: TGTGCCAGCAGCTTAGAGGCGGGGGGGATGTCGGGAAACACCATATATTTT. Protein product: CASSLEAGGMSGNTIYF.

The chain joins TRBV7-9 to TRBJ1-2, with 8 positions matching TRBD1. Germline assignment: CDR1 SEHNR and CDR2 FQNEAQ (reference sequence). V dropped 5 bases and J dropped 8; count of bases not matched to a gene: 10. This CDR3 is built from 14 residues. The CDR3 DNA reads as TGTGCCAGCAGCGCCTGGACAGGGAGGTACGGCTACACCTTC. Amino acid sequence: CASSAWTGRYGYTF.